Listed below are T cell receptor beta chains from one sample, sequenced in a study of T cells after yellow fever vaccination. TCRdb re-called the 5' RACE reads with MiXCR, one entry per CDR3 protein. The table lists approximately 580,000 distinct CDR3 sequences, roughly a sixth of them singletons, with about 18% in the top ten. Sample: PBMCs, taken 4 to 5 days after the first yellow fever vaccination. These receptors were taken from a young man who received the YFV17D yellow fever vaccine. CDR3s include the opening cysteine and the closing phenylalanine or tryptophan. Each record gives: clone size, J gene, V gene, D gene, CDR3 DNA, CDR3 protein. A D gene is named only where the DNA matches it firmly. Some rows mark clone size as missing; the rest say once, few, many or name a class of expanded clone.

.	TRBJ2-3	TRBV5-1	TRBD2	TGCGCCAGCAGTCAACCGGGACTAGCTAGCACAGATACGCAGTATTTT	CASSQPGLASTDTQYF
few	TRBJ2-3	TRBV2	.	TGTGCCAGCAGTTTAGACTGGATACCAGATACGCAGTATTTT	CASSLDWIPDTQYF
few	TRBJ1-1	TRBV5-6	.	TGTGCCAGCAGCCGGGGCTTGTCGGACACTGAAGCTTTCTTT	CASSRGLSDTEAFF
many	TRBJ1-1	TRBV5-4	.	TGTGCCAGCAGCTACAGGACTGAAGCTTTCTTT	CASSYRTEAFF
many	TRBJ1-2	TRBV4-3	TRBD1	TGCGCCAGCAGCCAACATACGACAGGGAACTATGGCTACACCTTC	CASSQHTTGNYGYTF
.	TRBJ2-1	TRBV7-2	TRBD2	TGTGCCAGCAGCCCTGGCCCTTACGGCGGGGGATACAATGAGCAGTTCTTC	CASSPGPYGGGYNEQFF
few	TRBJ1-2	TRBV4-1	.	TGCGCCAGCAGCCCTTTCATGAGAGGGGAAGGCTACACCTTC	CASSPFMRGEGYTF
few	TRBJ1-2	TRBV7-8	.	TGTGCCAGCAGCTTTTCTACAGGAGCCTATGGCTACACCTTC	CASSFSTGAYGYTF
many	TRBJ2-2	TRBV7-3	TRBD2	TGTGCCAGCAGCCCCCGGGGTCTGACTAGCGGGGCCGGGGAGCTGTTTTTT	CASSPRGLTSGAGELFF
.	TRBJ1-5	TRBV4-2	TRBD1	TGTGCCAGCAGCCAGGGACAGGGGGCTTTATTGGGACAGCCCCAGCATTTT	CASSQGQGALLGQPQHF
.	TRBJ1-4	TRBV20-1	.	TGCAGTGCTAGACCTAGGATTAATGAAAAACTGTTTTTT	CSARPRINEKLFF
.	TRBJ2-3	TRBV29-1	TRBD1	TGCAGCGTCTTGGACAGGGTGGCAGATACGCAGTATTTT	CSVLDRVADTQYF
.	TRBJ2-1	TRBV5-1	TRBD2	TGCGCCAGCAGCCCTGGGACTAGCGGGGGGGAGCAGTTCTTC	CASSPGTSGGEQFF
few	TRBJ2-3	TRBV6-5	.	TGTGCCAGCAGTTACACCCTGGGACACCACACAGATACGCAGTATTTT	CASSYTLGHHTDTQYF
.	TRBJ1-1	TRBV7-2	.	TGTGCCAGCAGCCCTCAAAGGGGCACTGAAGCTTTCTTT	CASSPQRGTEAFF
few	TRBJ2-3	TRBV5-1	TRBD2	TGCGCCAGCAGCGGGGTCAGCGGGGGGGCCTCAGATACGCAGTATTTT	CASSGVSGGASDTQYF
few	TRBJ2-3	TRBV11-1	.	TGTGCCAGCAGCCCGCGGATGACTTCTAACACAGATACGCAGTATTTT	CASSPRMTSNTDTQYF
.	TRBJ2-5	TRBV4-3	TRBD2	TGCGCCAGCAGCCAGAGGCGCGGGGGGGCCTCGTTAACGACCCAGTACTTC	CASSQRRGGASLTTQYF
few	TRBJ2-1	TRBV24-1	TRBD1	TGTGCCTCAACTCCTGCGGACAGGGAGGACAATGAGCAGTTCTTC	CASTPADREDNEQFF
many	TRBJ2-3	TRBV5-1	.	TGCGCCAGCAGCTTGGTGTCAGGGGGCACAGATACGCAGTATTTT	CASSLVSGGTDTQYF
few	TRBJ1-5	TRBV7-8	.	TGTGCCAGCAGCGCACAGGGTCCCCAGCATTTT	CASSAQGPQHF
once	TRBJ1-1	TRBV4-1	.	TGCGCCAGCAGCCAAGTTTCAGGTCTTGAAGCTTTCTTT	CASSQVSGLEAFF
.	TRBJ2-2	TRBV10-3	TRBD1	TGTGCCATCAGTGATGGGACAGGGTCCACCGGGGAGCTGTTTTTT	CAISDGTGSTGELFF
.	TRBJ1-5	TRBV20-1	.	TGCAGTGCTAGTCTGCGGGCTGACAATCAGCCCCAGCATTTT	CSASLRADNQPQHF
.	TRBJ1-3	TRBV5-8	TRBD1	TGTGCCAGCAGCTTCAGGGGGTCTCATGGAAACACCATATATTTT	CASSFRGSHGNTIYF
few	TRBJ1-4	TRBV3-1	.	TGTGCCAGCAGCCAAGCGAACAGGATAAATGAAAAACTGTTTTTT	CASSQANRINEKLFF
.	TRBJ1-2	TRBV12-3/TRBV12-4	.	TGTGCCAGCACACAGGGAATTGGCTACACCTTC	CASTQGIGYTF
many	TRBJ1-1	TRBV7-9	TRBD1	TGTGCCAGCAGGGACAGGGGGCACACTGAAGCTTTCTTT	CASRDRGHTEAFF
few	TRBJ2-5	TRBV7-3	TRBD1	TGTGCCAGCACCCTTTGGGACAGGGGGTACCAAGAGACCCAGTACTTC	CASTLWDRGYQETQYF
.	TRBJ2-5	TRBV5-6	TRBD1	TGTGCCAGCGGTCGGGACAGAGGCCCCCGGACCCAGTACTTC	CASGRDRGPRTQYF
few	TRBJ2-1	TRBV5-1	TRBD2	TGCGCCAGCAGCTTTGGGATCGGGGGGACGGGTGAGCAGTTCTTC	CASSFGIGGTGEQFF
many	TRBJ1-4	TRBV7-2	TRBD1	TGTGCCAGCAGCGCCCGACAGGGGGAGGAGGAAAAACTGTTTTTT	CASSARQGEEEKLFF
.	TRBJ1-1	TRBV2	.	TGTGCCAGCAGTGTTACCCAGACTGAAGCTTTCTTT	CASSVTQTEAFF
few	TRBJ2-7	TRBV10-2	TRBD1	TGCGCCAGCGGGGACCCAGGACAGGGATTCTACGAGCAGTACTTC	CASGDPGQGFYEQYF
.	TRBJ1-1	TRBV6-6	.	TGTGCCAGCAGTTACGGACTCCCTGTTGAAGCTTTCTTT	CASSYGLPVEAFF
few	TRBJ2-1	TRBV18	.	TGTGCCAGCTCACCAGGCATCGGGGTGAGCTCCTACAATGAGCAGTTCTTC	CASSPGIGVSSYNEQFF
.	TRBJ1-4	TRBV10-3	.	TGTGCCATCAGTGGGGTCTCAGGATGGGAAAAACTGTTTTTT	CAISGVSGWEKLFF
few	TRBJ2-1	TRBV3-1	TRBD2	TGTGCCAGCACCCATATAGCGGGGGGATACAATGAGCAGTTCTTC	CASTHIAGGYNEQFF
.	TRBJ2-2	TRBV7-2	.	TGTGCCAGCAGCTTCTATCAGGGCCTCCTCACCGGGGAGCTGTTTTTT	CASSFYQGLLTGELFF
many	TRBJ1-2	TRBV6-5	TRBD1	TGTGCCAGCAGTTTTGGACAGGCCAAGGACCAGATAAGCTACACCTTC	CASSFGQAKDQISYTF
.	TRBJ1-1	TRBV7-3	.	TGTGCCAGCAGCTTACGTCGAGGACAGAAGAACACTGAAGCTTTCTTT	CASSLRRGQKNTEAFF
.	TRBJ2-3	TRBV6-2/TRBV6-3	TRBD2	TGTGCCAGCAGTTACTCGATCGCGCGCGCTAGCGGCAGCACAGATACGCAGTATTTT	CASSYSIARASGSTDTQYF
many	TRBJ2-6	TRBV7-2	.	TGTGCCAGCAGCTTTTTCCTGTCTGGGGCCAACGTCCTGACTTTC	CASSFFLSGANVLTF
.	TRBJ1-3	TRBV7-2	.	.	CASSVGTGSGNTTYF
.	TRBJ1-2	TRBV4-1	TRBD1	TGCGCCAGCAGCCAAGGGACAGGGTGGAATTACTATGGCTACACCTTC	CASSQGTGWNYYGYTF
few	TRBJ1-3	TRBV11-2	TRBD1	TGTGCCAGCAGCACAGCCGGACAGGCTGGAAACACCATATATTTT	CASSTAGQAGNTIYF
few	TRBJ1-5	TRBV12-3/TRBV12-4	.	TGTGCCAGCAGTTTTGGGGACATTCAGCCCCAGCATTTT	CASSFGDIQPQHF
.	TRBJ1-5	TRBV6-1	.	TGTGCCAGCAGTAAAAGGGGTGGCGGCAATCAGCCCCAGCATTTT	CASSKRGGGNQPQHF
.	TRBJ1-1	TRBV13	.	TGTGCCAGCAGCCCCAGGAGGGACGGTAACACTGAAGCTTTCTTT	CASSPRRDGNTEAFF
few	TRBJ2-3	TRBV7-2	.	TGTGCCAGCAGCTTAGTTGGCGGGGAAAATACAGATACGCAGTATTTT	CASSLVGGENTDTQYF
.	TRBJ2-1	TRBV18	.	TGTGCCAGCTCACCACTCGAAAAATACAATGAGCAGTTCTTC	CASSPLEKYNEQFF
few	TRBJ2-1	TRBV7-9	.	TGTGCCAGCAGCTTAGCCGATTATGAGCAGTTCTTC	CASSLADYEQFF
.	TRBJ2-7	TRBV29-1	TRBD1	TGCAGAGTAAACAGGGGATCCTACGAGCAGTACTTC	CRVNRGSYEQYF
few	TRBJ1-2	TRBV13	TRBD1	TGTGCCAGCAGCCAAGGACAGGGAGGCTATGGCTACACCTTC	CASSQGQGGYGYTF
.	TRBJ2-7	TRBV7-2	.	TGTGCCAGCAGCTTAAGCGGGCCCTACGAGCAGTACTTC	CASSLSGPYEQYF
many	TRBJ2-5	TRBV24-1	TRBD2	TGTGCCACCAGTGAACGAGCGGGGGGCAGTGAGGAGACCCAGTACTTC	CATSERAGGSEETQYF
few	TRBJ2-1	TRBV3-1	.	TGTGCCAGCACCCCGGGACCCACCTACAATGAGCAGTTCTTC	CASTPGPTYNEQFF
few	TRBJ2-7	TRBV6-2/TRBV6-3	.	TGTGCCAGCAGTTACAAATACGAGCAGTACTTC	CASSYKYEQYF
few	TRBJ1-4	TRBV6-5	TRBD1	TGTGCCAGCAGTTACACCGGGACAGCAAATGAAAAACTGTTTTTT	CASSYTGTANEKLFF
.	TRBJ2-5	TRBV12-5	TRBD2	TGTGCTAGTGCCAAATGGGGGGGGGAGACCCAGTACTTC	CASAKWGGETQYF